A selection of T cell receptor beta chains follows, all from one sample in a study of T cells after posttransplantation cyclophosphamide. Profiled with immunoSEQ multiplex PCR; TCRdb holds only in-frame clones, not every one. Recorded here are approximately 39,000 clones, with no singletons, and the ten leading clones hold about 2.3%. The source material was PBMCs. The source is a man aged 50-59 years in good health, CMV-negative, and a related stem cell transplant donor. CDR3s include the opening cysteine and the closing phenylalanine or tryptophan. The D gene is left open where the match is weak. Clone size appears in some rows only: once, few, many, or a class for an expanded clone.

j_call v_call clone_size d_call cdr3_nt cdr3_aa
TRBJ2-1 TRBV5-5 many - TGTGCCAGCAGACCAAACAGGGATGAGCAGTTCTTC CASRPNRDEQFF
TRBJ1-1 TRBV5-1 many - TGCGCCAGCAGCTTGGTCGGGCAGGGAACTGAAGCTTTCTTT CASSLVGQGTEAFF
TRBJ2-3 TRBV6-5 many - TGTGCCAGCAGTTATTGGGGGACTAGCACAGATACGCAGTATTTT CASSYWGTSTDTQYF
TRBJ1-6 TRBV7-8 many TRBD1 TGTGCCAGCAGCCAAGGGACAGGGTTATCCCTCCACTTT CASSQGTGLSLHF
TRBJ2-7 TRBV28 few - TGTGCCAGCAGTTTAGGCGAGGGTACTGGGAGCTACGAGCAGTACTTC CASSLGEGTGSYEQYF
TRBJ2-7 TRBV27 many - TGTGCCAGCAGTTTTTCGGACATTAACTCCGGCGAGCAGTACTTC CASSFSDINSGEQYF
TRBJ2-2 TRBV11-3 many TRBD1 TGTGCCAGCAGCGTAGGGGGCGCGAACACCGGGGAGCTGTTTTTT CASSVGGANTGELFF
TRBJ1-6 TRBV27 - TRBD1 TGTGCCAGCAGAAAAGGAATGGACAGGGTGCGCGATTCACCCCTCCACTTT CASRKGMDRVRDSPLHF
TRBJ2-2 TRBV7-8 many TRBD2 TGTGCCAGCAGTCGAAGCGGGACGAACACCGGGGAGCTGTTTTTT CASSRSGTNTGELFF
TRBJ2-5 TRBV18 many - TGTGCCAGCTCACCAAGGACAGTAGAGACCCAGTACTTC CASSPRTVETQYF
TRBJ2-4 TRBV6-6 many - TGTGCCAGCAGTCATCGGGACATCAACATTCAGTACTTC CASSHRDINIQYF
TRBJ2-7 TRBV6-5 many TRBD1 TGTGCCAGCAGTTACCAAACGACAGGGGCGTACGAGCAGTACTTC CASSYQTTGAYEQYF
TRBJ1-5 TRBV18 - TRBD1 TGTGCCAGCTCAGGTGACAGGGTCAATCAGCCCCAGCATTTT CASSGDRVNQPQHF
TRBJ2-1 TRBV7-7 many - TGTGCCAGCAGCCCCGGCAGGGGGGCCTACAATGAGCAGTTCTTC CASSPGRGAYNEQFF
TRBJ2-1 TRBV5-1 many TRBD2 TGCGCCAGCACCGGGACTAGCGGGAGTGGCGTCGGTGAGCAGTTCTTC CASTGTSGSGVGEQFF
TRBJ1-6 TRBV9 - - TGTGCCAGCAGCGTACATAGTAATTCACCCCTCCACTTT CASSVHSNSPLHF
TRBJ2-7 TRBV5-4 many TRBD1 TGTGCCAGCAGCCCGGGACAGGAAAGCCACGAGCAGTACTTC CASSPGQESHEQYF
TRBJ2-3 TRBV11-2 many - TGTGCCAGCAGCCCGACAGGAGATACGCAGTATTTT CASSPTGDTQYF
TRBJ2-5 TRBV2 - - TGTGCCAGCAGTGACAGGGGAGAGACCCAGTACTTC CASSDRGETQYF
TRBJ1-2 TRBV18 many TRBD1 TGTGCCAGCTCACCAACACCTGGACAGGAGGAGAATGGCTACACCTTC CASSPTPGQEENGYTF
TRBJ1-2 TRBV7-6 many - TGTGCCAGCAGCAACCCGGGACGGGGGATCTATGGCTACACCTTC CASSNPGRGIYGYTF
TRBJ2-7 TRBV27 few - TGTGCCAGCAGTCCCTTTTACGAGCAGTACTTC CASSPFYEQYF
TRBJ1-5 TRBV7-6 many - TGTGCCAGCAGCTTAGCCGAGGGTCAGCCCCAGCATTTT CASSLAEGQPQHF
TRBJ2-7 TRBV27 few - TGTGCCAGCAGTCCTGCGGGACTTACGTACGAGCAGTACTTC CASSPAGLTYEQYF
TRBJ2-7 TRBV11-2 many - TGTGCCAGCAGCTTAGTCGTGGGCCGATCCTACGAGCAGTACTTC CASSLVVGRSYEQYF
TRBJ2-3 TRBV10-2 many TRBD1 TGCGCCAGCAGTGAGTCCGAGGGACAGGATCAAGATACGCAGTATTTT CASSESEGQDQDTQYF
TRBJ1-4 TRBV9 many - TGTGCCAGCAGCCTTACTACAACGCCAACTAATGAAAAACTGTTTTTT CASSLTTTPTNEKLFF
TRBJ1-1 TRBV9 many TRBD1 TGTGCCAGCAGCGTAGGGGAAGGGGGCGCCGGTGAAGCTTTCTTT CASSVGEGGAGEAFF
TRBJ1-5 TRBV6-5 many - TGTGCCAGCAGTTCCACCATCGGTCAGCCCCAGCATTTT CASSSTIGQPQHF
TRBJ2-3 TRBV9 few - TGTGCCAGCAGCGTAGGTGGGCGGGGTAGCACAGATACGCAGTATTTT CASSVGGRGSTDTQYF